A single sample gave rise to the 12 T cell receptor beta chains below, sequenced in a study of response to subunit inactivated influenza vaccine. From the RT-PCR reads, TCRdb called clonotypes with MiXCR, one entry per CDR3 protein. The data contain roughly 650,000 distinct CDR3 sequences, approximately 14% of them singletons. Sequencing used PBMCs from blood, obtained about 11 days after vaccination. These receptors were obtained from a man aged 50 or older who received an inactivated influenza vaccine.

The chain recombines TRBV5-5 with TRBJ2-3; 8 bases map to TRBD1. CDR1 SGHKS and CDR2 YYEKEE come from the germline V gene (reference sequence). This CDR3 has 14 residues. Losses at the gene ends were 2 bases for V and 6 bases for J; bases not matched to a gene: 5. In DNA, the CDR3 is TGTGCCAGCAGCTTCGGACAGGGCCAGGATACGCAGTATTTT. Translating it yields CASSFGQGQDTQYF. Full variable domain (outside the CDR3, taken from reference TRBV5-5 and TRBJ2-3): DAGVTQSPTHLIKTRGQQVTLRCSPISGHKSVSWYQQVLGQGPQFIFQYYEKEERGRGNFPDRFSARQFPNYSSELNVNALLLGDSALYLCASSFGQGQDTQYFGPGTRLTVL.

V usage is TRBV20-1 and J usage is TRBJ2-1, with D unclear. Trimming removed 0 bases from V and 3 bases from J, with 9 bases in between. From germline, CDR1 is DFQATT and CDR2 SNEGSKA (reference sequence). The CDR3 length is 14 residues. CDR3 in amino acids: CSARDGLRYNEQFF. CDR3 DNA: TGCAGTGCTAGAGATGGGCTCCGCTACAATGAGCAGTTCTTC.

This clonotype was seen repeatedly, ten times or more. The chain recombines TRBV5-1 with TRBJ2-1; D is perhaps TRBD1 or TRBD2 (5 bases each). V lost 0 bases and J 5 bases, leaving 12 bases between the germline ends. Germline assignment: CDR1 SGHRS and CDR2 YFSETQ. The CDR3 runs to 15 residues. CDR3 sequence: CASSLARDLHNEQFF. In DNA, the CDR3 is TGCGCCAGCAGCTTGGCCAGGGACCTACACAATGAGCAGTTCTTC. Full variable domain (outside the CDR3, taken from reference TRBV5-1 and TRBJ2-1): KAGVTQTPRYLIKTRGQQVTLSCSPISGHRSVSWYQQTPGQGLQFLFEYFSETQRNKGNFPGRFSGRQFSNSRSEMNVSTLELGDSALYLCASSLARDLHNEQFFGPGTRLTVL.

In this sample, this clonotype turned up a few times. CDR3 in amino acids: CASSVSGNEKLFF. In DNA form, the CDR3 reads TGTGCCAGCAGCGTCTCAGGGAACGAAAAACTGTTTTTT. The rearrangement joins TRBV9 to TRBJ1-4, with D possibly TRBD1 on 5 matching bases. Germline CDR1 SGDLS, CDR2 YYNGEE. The CDR3 is made up of 13 amino acids. The ends were cut back, 2 bases at V and 8 bases at J, with 10 bases in the middle. Drawing the rest from reference TRBV9 and TRBJ1-4, the complete variable domain is DSGVTQTPKHLITATGQRVTLRCSPRSGDLSVYWYQQSLDQGLQFLIQYYNGEERAKGNILERFSAQQFPDLHSELNLSSLELGDSALYFCASSVSGNEKLFFGSGTQLSVL.

This chain joins TRBV7-8 and TRBJ2-7; either TRBD1 or TRBD2 may supply D (6 bases each). CDR1 is SGHVS and CDR2 is FQNEAQ in the germline V gene. Trimming took 4 bases from V and 3 from J, leaving 16 bases between them. The CDR3 consists of 15 residues. The CDR3 nucleotides read TGTGCCAGCAGCTCGGGGGCCCTCCCAGGCTACGAGCAGTACTTC. Translating it yields CASSSGALPGYEQYF.

This clonotype was seen a few times. The V gene is TRBV10-3, the J gene TRBJ2-2; D is unresolved. This CDR3 has 14 residues. The germline gives CDR1 ENHRY, CDR2 SYGVKD. The V end was cut by 3 bases, the J end by 5 bases, with 10 bases between. The CDR3 bases are TGTGCCATCAGTGACGCCGGTCCTACCGGGGAGCTGTTTTTT. Its protein is CAISDAGPTGELFF.

The chain carries TRBV4-1 and TRBJ2-7, with D hard to call. V lost 2 bases and J lost 2, with 7 bases in between. The CDR3 contains 13 residues. CDR1 is MGHRA and CDR2 is YSYEKL in the germline V gene. The CDR3 loop reads CASSQRQAYEQYF. The CDR3 nucleotides read TGCGCCAGCAGCCAACGGCAGGCCTACGAGCAGTACTTC.

The V call is TRBV9, the J call TRBJ2-7; 9 bases fit TRBD1. After removal of 2 bases from V and 2 bases from J, the junction contained 5 bases not matched to a gene. The CDR3 runs to 15 residues. Per the germline V gene, CDR1 is SGDLS and CDR2 is YYNGEE. The CDR3 sequence is CASSVTGGPTYEQYF. The CDR3 coding sequence is TGTGCCAGCAGCGTGACAGGGGGTCCGACCTACGAGCAGTACTTC.

This clonotype was detected only a few times. The J gene is TRBJ2-3, the V gene TRBV7-8; D is unclear. The CDR3 consists of 14 residues. The V end lost 3 bases, the J end lost 0 bases, and 7 bases lay between the germline ends. Germline V gene sequence: CDR1 SGHVS, CDR2 FQNEAQ. CDR3 protein: CASSFGSSTDTQYF. CDR3 coding DNA: TGTGCCAGCAGCTTCGGATCTAGCACAGATACGCAGTATTTT.

This clonotype was picked up a small number of times. The chain is built from TRBV4-3 and TRBJ2-4; D is unclear. Germline CDR1 LGHNA, CDR2 YSLEER. Trimming pared 1 base from V and 0 bases from J, leaving 22 bases between. The CDR3 has 20 residues. The CDR3 DNA reads as TGCGCCAGCAGCCAAGCATGGCCAACTACAATTAACCTAGCCAAAAACATTCAGTACTTC. Encoded protein: CASSQAWPTTINLAKNIQYF.

The chain is built from TRBV3-1 and TRBJ2-7; D not certain. There are 14 residues in the CDR3. Trimming shortened V by 4 bases and J by 6 bases, and 16 bases separated the two germline ends. Germline V gene data show CDR1 as LGHDT and CDR2 as YNNKEL (reference sequence). CDR3 loop: CASSLVGKSGEQYF. DNA of the CDR3: TGTGCCAGCAGCCTTGTAGGGAAGTCAGGCGAGCAGTACTTC.

This clonotype was counted only a few times. The chain recombines TRBV6-6 with TRBJ1-5, with TRBD1 as a possible D gene (6 bases). V lost 6 bases and J lost 6, with 9 bases in between. Germline CDR1 reads MNHNY; CDR2 reads SVGAGI (reference sequence). This CDR3 is built from 12 residues. The CDR3 region has the DNA TGTGCCAGCAGCAACAGGGTTCAGCCCCAGCATTTT. The encoded protein is CASSNRVQPQHF.